This paragraph covers one T cell receptor beta chain sequence. Its specificity is unknown. The repertoire was sequenced with immunoSEQ multiplex PCR; TCRdb's copy has only in-frame clones and lacks some. The table lists about 490,000 clones, approximately 82% of them singletons, with around 11% in the top ten. This record comes from a study of shared clonotypes between healthy human individuals. This CDR3 comprises 15 residues. The junction had 4 bases not matched to a gene; V was cut back by 1 base and J by 9 bases. Germline CDR1 is LNHDA and CDR2 is SQIVND (reference sequence). Free of recent acute infections or vaccinations, the donors were healthy HIV-negative adults. Findings and limits, study-wide: Blood alone was sampled, and tissue repertoires likely differ.

The TCR comes from a woman aged 40 to 55 in good health. Some clones in this sample may be carry-over from other donors' samples. Sequences were obtained from PBMCs. The gene calls are TRBV19 and TRBJ2-1, with TRBD2 identical over 12 bases. The CDR3 spells CASSIGLAGVSEQFF. Written as DNA, the CDR3 is TGTGCCAGTAGTATAGGACTAGCGGGAGTGAGTGAGCAGTTCTTC.